This entry features one T cell receptor (beta chain) sequence. This clonotype was detected only a few times. Its antigen remains unidentified. No base quality information exists; no much larger clone differs at one position. Unmatched junction bases come to 4, with V trimmed by 3 bases and J by 5 bases. Measured from the cysteine to the phenylalanine, the CDR3 is 15 residues long. Left in the record is the CDR3 DNA by itself, 45 bases read in frame from the first base. For CDR1 and CDR2, the germline V gene lists SGHVS and FQNEAQ. This sample was taken from a study of Graves' ophthalmopathy and Graves' hyperthyroidism (dated by TCRdb to 2016 to 2019). A note on the overall study: Stable hyperthyroidism was defined as no progression to ophthalmopathy within 18 months of follow-up. TCR beta repertoire signatures were used to distinguish Graves' ophthalmopathy from Graves' hyperthyroidism and to predict progression to ophthalmopathy. In total, 135 blood samples were TCR-sequenced: roughly 45 ophthalmopathy, roughly 77 hyperthyroidism and approximately 17 hyperthyroidism-to-ophthalmopathy patients. To explore V-J signatures that separate ophthalmopathy from hyperthyroidism, a discovery set of about 96 patients was enrolled, consisting of fewer than 45 with ophthalmopathy and around 60 with stable hyperthyroidism. For independent validation, a separate cohort was made up of roughly 19 hyperthyroidism patients plus 17 patients who later progressed from hyperthyroidism to ophthalmopathy. In roughly 6 hyperthyroidism patients, the T-cell repertoire of thyroid tissue was compared with the T-cell repertoire of blood. Following sample collection, hyperthyroidism patients were given methimazole at a starting dose of 30 mg daily, and ophthalmopathy patients were given high-dose intravenous methylprednisolone.

Patients with hyperthyroidism were aged 18 to 65 years, had been newly diagnosed, and had a disease duration of less than 2 months. Patients with other autoimmune diseases, uncontrolled infections, pregnancy or lactation were excluded. Diagnosis relied on clinical symptoms, serum thyroxine, TRAb, thyroid ultrasound and orbital computed tomography. Total RNA was extracted using Trizol reagent, and RNA quality was checked on an Agilent 2100 Bioanalyzer. Study-wide findings and limitations: In validation, the model predicted ophthalmopathy progression with more than 70% sensitivity and approximately 78% specificity; approximately 12 predicted patients were CT-confirmed with GO in a median of approximately six months. Among expanded thyroid clonotypes with frequency above 0.001, most also showed up in blood, which suggests that blood repertoires may reflect the thyroid immune response. Ophthalmopathy was separated from stable hyperthyroidism by the 13-signature model with around 88% sensitivity and less than 82% specificity in cross-validation and with 80%/75% in the test set. No statistical method was used to predetermine the sample size, and group allocation was not hidden from the investigators.

TCR beta CDR3 regions were amplified from RNA transcripts for repertoire sequencing. The first round of RT-PCR was done with HTBI primers and the Qiagen OneStep RT-PCR kit, and was followed by a second round of multiplex PCR, then size selection and purification. The libraries underwent paired-end sequencing with 100 bp reads on an Illumina HiSeq2000. Per the authors' processing: SOAPnuke was used to process the reads, throwing out any read that had adapters, had uncalled bases, had a mean Phred below 15, or lacked an exact constant-primer or identifier match. High-quality paired reads were merged with COPE v1.2.5. Clonotypes were defined as unique nucleotide sequences and were aligned to IMGT TRB V, D and J references using MiTCR v1.1. The analysis was limited to V-J combinations with a frequency above 0.0001, which together covered 99.2% of repertoires. A TCR clonal expansion and chaos score per V-J combination was defined as the ratio of F50 clonal expansion to chaos observed in the TCRdist matrix. Welch's t-statistics and random forest were used to narrow the features down to about twelve V-J combinations, which were then fed into a naive Bayes classifier. Thyroid-blood repertoire similarity was quantified with the Morisita-Horn index. Using fastp at Q25 and MiXCR, TCRdb reprocessed the public reads and kept productive beta chains. Every entry covers one CDR3 protein and lists the most common genes and DNA from its rows. The V and J calls and clone size are TCRdb's, not the authors'. Across this sample there are a few hundred thousand distinct CDR3 sequences, with approximately 35% seen only once. About 4% of the sample goes to the ten largest clones.

The sample comprised peripheral blood or thyroid tissue (not recorded which). The source of this sequence is an adult man with Graves' hyperthyroidism. Recombination linked TRBV7-8 to TRBJ2-5; 12 of the junction bases match TRBD2. The sequence in DNA is TGTGCCAGCAGCTTCTTTGGACTAGCGGGGGAGACCCAGTACTTC. Translated, this gives CASSFFGLAGETQYF.